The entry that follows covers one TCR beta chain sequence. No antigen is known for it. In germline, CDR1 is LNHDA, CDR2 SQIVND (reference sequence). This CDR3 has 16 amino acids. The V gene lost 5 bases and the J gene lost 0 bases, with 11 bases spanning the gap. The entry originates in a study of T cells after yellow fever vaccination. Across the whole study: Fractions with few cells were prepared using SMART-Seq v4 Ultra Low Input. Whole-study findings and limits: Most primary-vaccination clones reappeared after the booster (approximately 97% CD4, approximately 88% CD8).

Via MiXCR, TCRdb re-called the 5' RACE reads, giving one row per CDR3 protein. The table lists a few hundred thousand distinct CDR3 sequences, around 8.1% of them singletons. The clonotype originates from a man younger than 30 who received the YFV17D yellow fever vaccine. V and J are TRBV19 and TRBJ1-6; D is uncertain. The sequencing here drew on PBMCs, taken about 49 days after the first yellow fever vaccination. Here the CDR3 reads CASSGGGSSYNSPLHF. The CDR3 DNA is TGTGCCAGTAGTGGAGGAGGGAGCTCCTATAATTCACCCCTCCACTTT.